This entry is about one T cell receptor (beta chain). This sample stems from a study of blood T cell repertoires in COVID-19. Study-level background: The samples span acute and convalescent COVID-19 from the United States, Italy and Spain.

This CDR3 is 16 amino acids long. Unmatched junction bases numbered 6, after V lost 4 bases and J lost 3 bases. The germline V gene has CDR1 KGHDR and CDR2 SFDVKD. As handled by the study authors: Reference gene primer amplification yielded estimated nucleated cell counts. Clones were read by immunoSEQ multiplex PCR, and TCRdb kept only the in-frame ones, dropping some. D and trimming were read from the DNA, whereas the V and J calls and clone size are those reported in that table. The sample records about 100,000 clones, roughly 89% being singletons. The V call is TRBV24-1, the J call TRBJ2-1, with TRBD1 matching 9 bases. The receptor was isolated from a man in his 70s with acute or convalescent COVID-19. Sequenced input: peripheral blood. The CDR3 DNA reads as TGTGCCACCAGTGAACCGGGACAGGGTAGCTACAATGAGCAGTTCTTC. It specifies CATSEPGQGSYNEQFF.